A single sample is the source of the 27 T cell receptor beta chains below, sequenced in a study of CD8+CD57+ T cells in acquired aplastic anemia. The template used for profiling TCR beta VDJ and CDR3 was genomic DNA. TCRdb processed the reads anew with MiXCR; each CDR3 protein has one entry. The profile shows 150,000 to 200,000 distinct CDR3 sequences, roughly 63% of them singletons. In patients chosen for sequencing, flow cytometry had shown CD8+CD57+ cell expansion. Sequences were obtained from sorted CD4+, CD8+, or CD8+CD57+ T cells (not recorded which) from PBMCs. The receptors shown here come from a human donor with aplastic anemia.

The V and J genes are TRBV10-3 and TRBJ2-7; TRBD1 matches at 9 bases. This CDR3 has 13 amino acids. In germline, CDR1 is ENHRY, CDR2 SYGVKD. Losses at the gene ends were 2 bases for V and 4 bases for J; bases not matched to a gene: 0. In DNA form, the CDR3 reads TGTGCCATCAGTGAGGACAGGGGGTACGAGCAGTACTTC. Protein: CAISEDRGYEQYF.

This chain connects TRBV6-5 to TRBJ1-2; TRBD1 might be the D (6 bases). Germline V gene sequence: CDR1 MNHEY, CDR2 SVGAGI. This CDR3 has 16 amino acids. Trimming removed 6 bases at V and 2 bases at J, with 19 bases between. The CDR3 nucleotides read TGTGCCAGCAGGGAGGGGTCGGGACACCTGAACTATGGCTACACCTTC. It translates to CASREGSGHLNYGYTF.

This clonotype was recorded once. The V gene is TRBV14, the J gene TRBJ2-1; TRBD2 matches 13 bases. Unmatched junction bases numbered 11, after V lost 5 bases and J lost 7 bases. This CDR3 comprises 17 residues. The germline gives CDR1 SGHDN, CDR2 FVKESK. In nucleotides, the CDR3 is TGTGCCAGCAGCTCAGGGCGCCAGGGACTAGCGGGGAATGAGCAGTTCTTC. This gives the protein CASSSGRQGLAGNEQFF.

V and J are TRBV7-2 and TRBJ1-2; 7 positions match TRBD1. Germline CDR1 and CDR2: SGHTA and FQGNSA. The CDR3 is 13 residues long. The V segment lost 5 bases and the J segment 4 bases; nucleotides outside the gene matches: 4. CDR3 sequence: CASSRTGLYGYTF. CDR3 in DNA: TGTGCCAGCAGCCGGACAGGTCTCTATGGCTACACCTTC.

This rearrangement joins TRBV20-1 to TRBJ2-3; the D gene is possibly TRBD2 (6 bases). Germline-derived CDR1 and CDR2 are DFQATT and SNEGSKA (reference sequence). Trimming removed 0 bases at V and 6 bases at J, with 22 bases between. The CDR3 totals 17 residues. The DNA for the CDR3 is TGCAGTGCTAGAGATGGCTGGGAGGACTCCCTGGCCGATACGCAGTATTTT. Its translation: CSARDGWEDSLADTQYF.

The gene calls are TRBV2 and TRBJ1-1; possibly TRBD1 for D (5 bases). This CDR3 spans 16 amino acids. Germline lookup yields CDR1 SNHLY and CDR2 FYNNEI. The V and J ends lost 6 bases and 4 bases respectively, with 21 bases between them. Here the CDR3 reads CASSSGLARGATEAFF. CDR3 nucleotides: TGTGCCAGCAGCTCGGGACTAGCGAGGGGTGCCACTGAAGCTTTCTTT.

This clonotype was found a few times. The J gene is TRBJ2-7, the V gene TRBV11-2, with 7 nucleotides matching TRBD1. CDR3 length: 12 residues. With V trimmed by 5 bases and J by 7 bases, 5 bases remained unmatched. Germline V gene data show CDR1 as SGHAT and CDR2 as FQNNGV. Here the CDR3 DNA reads TGTGCCAGCAGCCAGACAGGGACGGAGCAGTACTTC. Translation gives CASSQTGTEQYF.

The rearrangement uses TRBV19 and TRBJ1-2, with no clear D. The CDR3 length is 13 residues. V lost 3 bases to trimming and J lost 4 bases, with 9 bases between them. The germline CDR1 and CDR2 sequences are LNHDA and SQIVND (reference sequence). The CDR3 is CASSMPRLYGYTF. For the CDR3, the DNA is TGTGCCAGTAGTATGCCCAGACTCTATGGCTACACCTTC.

Points on this clonotype: A much larger clone lies a single base off, so this may be a read error. The V gene is TRBV18, the J gene TRBJ1-1; possibly TRBD1 for D (5 bases). The CDR3 extends over 12 amino acids. The germline CDR1 and CDR2 sequences are KGHSH and LQKENI. In DNA form, the CDR3 reads TGTGCCAGCTCCGTGGGGGGGACTGAAGCTCTCTTT. Protein: CASSVGGTEALF.

V usage is TRBV5-1 and J usage is TRBJ2-1; D not resolved. Looked up from germline, CDR1 is SGHRS and CDR2 is YFSETQ. The CDR3 sequence is 15 residues long. V shed 4 bases and J shed 8 bases, with 19 bases lying between them. In DNA, the CDR3 is TGCGCCAGCAGCCCGAACACGAACTCGGTGGATGAGCAGTTCTTC. As protein: CASSPNTNSVDEQFF. The entire variable domain, with the rest obtained from reference TRBV5-1 and TRBJ2-1, is as follows: KAGVTQTPRYLIKTRGQQVTLSCSPISGHRSVSWYQQTPGQGLQFLFEYFSETQRNKGNFPGRFSGRQFSNSRSEMNVSTLELGDSALYLCASSPNTNSVDEQFFGPGTRLTVL.

This clonotype was counted many times. The chain combines TRBV20-1 with TRBJ2-3; 7 bases match TRBD2. V lost 0 bases and J lost 3; bases outside the gene matches: 9. The germline gives CDR1 DFQATT, CDR2 SNEGSKA (reference sequence). This CDR3 has 16 amino acids. The CDR3: CSARDLGRGGTDTQYF. CDR3 DNA sequence: TGCAGTGCTAGAGATCTGGGGAGGGGAGGGACAGATACGCAGTATTTT.

This clonotype was seen repeatedly, ten times or more. The CDR3 here is CASSLGNSLYEQYF. The DNA for the CDR3 is TGTGCCAGCAGCTTGGGGAACTCCCTCTACGAGCAGTACTTC. The chain combines TRBV7-9 with TRBJ2-7; D gene uncertain. CDR3 length equals 14 residues. Trimming took 3 bases from V and 3 from J, leaving 12 bases between them. Germline V lookup: CDR1 SEHNR, CDR2 FQNEAQ (reference sequence).

The rearrangement links TRBV4-2 to TRBJ2-7; D is unclear. V lost 6 bases and J lost 3, with 12 bases in between. This CDR3 is 13 amino acids long. The germline V gene has CDR1 LGHNA and CDR2 YNFKEQ. CDR3 protein: CASSLKSGYEQYF. DNA of the CDR3: TGTGCCAGCAGTCTTAAGTCCGGCTACGAGCAGTACTTC.

This clonotype occurred many times. The rearrangement links TRBV2 to TRBJ2-1, with D perhaps matching TRBD1 (6 bases). This CDR3 contains 15 residues. The germline V gene has CDR1 SNHLY and CDR2 FYNNEI. Trimming took 6 bases from V and 5 from J, leaving 17 bases between them. CDR3 nucleotide sequence: TGTGCCAGCAGACCAGGGGCAGGGAAAAACAATGAGCAGTTCTTC. It specifies CASRPGAGKNNEQFF.

The rearrangement links TRBV7-8 to TRBJ2-7; TRBD1 matches 11 bases. Per germline, CDR1 SGHVS and CDR2 FQNEAQ. The CDR3 is 16 residues long. The V gene end was trimmed by 3 bases and the J gene end by 4 bases; junction bases not matched to a gene: 8. The DNA of the CDR3 is TGTGCCAGCAGCTTCTTACCGGGACAGGGGGGGTACGAGCAGTACTTC. Protein sequence: CASSFLPGQGGYEQYF.

This clonotype was seen many times. J is TRBJ1-5 and V is TRBV27; D uncertain. The length of the CDR3 is 14 residues. V lost 0 bases to trimming and J lost 3 bases, with 6 bases between them. CDR1 and CDR2 (germline): MNHEY, SMNVEV (reference sequence). The CDR3 loop reads CASSLSGFNQPQHF. The CDR3 DNA sequence: TGTGCCAGCAGTTTATCGGGGTTCAATCAGCCCCAGCATTTT.

The chain uses TRBV25-1 and TRBJ2-5, with 8 positions matching TRBD1. The CDR3 covers 15 residues. Per germline, CDR1 MGHDK and CDR2 SYGVNS. J was trimmed by 5 bases and V by 4 bases; bases with no gene match: 9. The CDR3 loop is CASSGGTGYVETQYF. The CDR3 nucleotides read TGTGCCAGCAGTGGAGGGACAGGTTACGTTGAGACCCAGTACTTC.

At least ten counts were recorded for this clonotype. The V gene is TRBV5-8, the J gene TRBJ2-7; TRBD2 matches at 8 bases. CDR1 is SGHTS and CDR2 is YDEGEE in the germline V gene. V trimming: 1 base; J trimming: 2 bases; junction bases outside the gene matches: 5. This CDR3 is 15 amino acids long. The chain's CDR3 is CASSLRAGGPYEQYF. DNA for the CDR3: TGTGCCAGCAGCTTGCGGGCGGGGGGCCCCTACGAGCAGTACTTC.

The chain combines TRBV25-1 with TRBJ1-3; perhaps TRBD1 as D (6 bases). Germline V CDR1 and CDR2: MGHDK, SYGVNS. The V and J ends lost 1 base and 4 bases respectively, with 38 bases between them. This CDR3 comprises 24 residues. The CDR3 is CASSESGTGCHRISVKYLGNTIYF. Here the CDR3 DNA reads TGTGCCAGCAGTGAATCGGGCACAGGGTGTCATAGAATTTCTGTTAAATATCTCGGAAACACCATATATTTT.

V is TRBV20-1 and J is TRBJ2-5; D not resolved. With 6 bases removed from V and 9 bases from J, the gap between germline ends came to 26 bases. The germline gives CDR1 DFQATT, CDR2 SNEGSKA (reference sequence). CDR3 length: 15 amino acids. The CDR3 spells CSAIPARTLSKAQYF. The DNA of the CDR3 is TGCAGTGCCATACCGGCCCGGACCCTATCAAAGGCCCAGTACTTC.

The chain is built from TRBV7-9 and TRBJ2-7; 12 positions match TRBD2. After removal of 2 bases from V and 4 bases from J, the junction contained 3 bases not matched to a gene. The germline V gene has CDR1 SEHNR and CDR2 FQNEAQ (reference sequence). The CDR3 covers 15 residues. CDR3 sequence (DNA): TGTGCCAGCAGCTTAACGACTAGCGGGGGATACGAGCAGTACTTC. Translated: CASSLTTSGGYEQYF.

On this clonotype itself: A read error may explain this, as a much larger clone is one base away. The CDR3 carries no conserved terminal phenylalanine or tryptophan, so it likely arises from a read error. This chain joins TRBV3-1 and TRBJ2-3; D unresolved. The CDR3 is 14 amino acids. Per germline, CDR1 LGHDT and CDR2 YNNKEL (reference sequence). Trimming stripped 3 bases from V and 0 bases from J, with 7 bases between. In DNA, the CDR3 is TGTGCCAGCAGCCACGGCAGTAGCACAGATACGCAGTATCTT. Protein product: CASSHGSSTDTQYL.

This chain uses TRBV20-1 with TRBJ2-7; D is unclear. From germline, CDR1 is DFQATT and CDR2 SNEGSKA (reference sequence). The CDR3 has 11 residues. The V end was cut by 0 bases, the J end by 6 bases, with 6 bases between. The CDR3 is CSARDHGEQYF. DNA for the CDR3: TGCAGTGCTAGAGATCACGGCGAGCAGTACTTC.

The sample holds many counts of this clonotype. The V call is TRBV7-3, the J call TRBJ2-3; D may be TRBD2 (6 bases). Trimming shortened V by 0 bases and J by 1 base, and 8 bases separated the two germline ends. The CDR3 has 15 amino acids. CDR1 is SGHTA, CDR2 FQGTGA, per germline. The CDR3 protein is CASSLTVAGTDTQYF. The CDR3 DNA reads as TGTGCCAGCAGCTTAACTGTAGCGGGCACAGATACGCAGTATTTT.

The V and J genes are TRBV2 and TRBJ2-5, with 7 bases that match TRBD2. With V trimmed by 3 bases and J by 4 bases, 2 bases remained unmatched. Germline CDR1 is SNHLY and CDR2 is FYNNEI. The CDR3 covers 13 residues. The CDR3 spells CASSDVAGETQYF. CDR3 DNA sequence: TGTGCCAGCAGTGATGTAGCGGGAGAGACCCAGTACTTC.

V gene TRBV29-1 combines with J gene TRBJ2-7; D remains unclear. Trimming stripped 4 bases from V and 3 bases from J, with 10 bases between. Germline loops: CDR1 SQVTM, CDR2 ANQGSEA. The CDR3 spans 12 residues. CDR3 sequence reads: CSVGGSDYEQYF. The CDR3 bases are TGCAGCGTTGGAGGCAGTGACTACGAGCAGTACTTC.

In its sample, this clonotype was seen once. The chain couples TRBV7-2 to TRBJ2-6, with D possibly being TRBD1 (5 bases). Looked up from germline, CDR1 is SGHTA and CDR2 is FQGNSA. V was cut by 5 bases and J by 4 bases, with 12 bases left in between. The CDR3 runs 15 residues. As DNA, the CDR3 is TGTGCCAGCAGCCCGCAGGGCCTGGGGGCCAACGTCCTGACTTTC. Amino acids: CASSPQGLGANVLTF.